The rows below give T cell receptor beta chains drawn from one sample of a study of vaccination and CD4 T cells after COVID-19. For these TCRs, the target antigens are not known. TCRdb ran MiXCR on the PCR reads and lists one entry per CDR3 protein. The sample has over 10,000 distinct CDR3 sequences; 45% are singletons. This specimen consisted of CD4+ T cells from blood, cultured in vitro, obtained after SARS-CoV-2 vaccination. Source of these receptors: a human donor who had recovered from COVID-19. Each CDR3 is given with its conserved first and last residue. D genes are given only for firm matches. Expanded clones get a size class; other rows say once, few or many, or leave the size out.

j_gene: TRBJ2-1
d_gene: TRBD2
abundance: -
len: 15
v_gene: TRBV12-3/TRBV12-4
CDR3nt: TGTGCCAGCAGTTTATCTAGCGGGAGTCACGGTTCGCTTTTCTTC
CDR3aa: CASSLSSGSHGSLFF

j_gene: TRBJ2-1
d_gene: TRBD2
abundance: -
len: 18
v_gene: TRBV7-8
CDR3nt: TGTGCCAGCAGCTTAGCGTATTGGGGGGAGGGCCCCGTAAATGAGCAGTTCTTC
CDR3aa: CASSLAYWGEGPVNEQFF

j_gene: TRBJ1-1
d_gene: -
abundance: -
len: 10
v_gene: TRBV19
CDR3nt: TGTGCCAGCCCTTCGACTGAAGCTTTCTTT
CDR3aa: CASPSTEAFF

j_gene: TRBJ2-2
d_gene: TRBD2
abundance: -
len: 15
v_gene: TRBV19
CDR3nt: TGTGCCAGCAGGACTAGCGGGAGGGCGAGCGGGGAGCTGTTTTTT
CDR3aa: CASRTSGRASGELFF

j_gene: TRBJ1-5
d_gene: -
abundance: few
len: 13
v_gene: TRBV28
CDR3nt: TGTGCCAGCAGTCCACCGACCCTTCAGCCCCAGCATTTT
CDR3aa: CASSPPTLQPQHF

j_gene: TRBJ2-7
d_gene: -
abundance: -
len: 17
v_gene: TRBV6-5
CDR3nt: TGTGCCAGCAGTTACTTCATCTCGGGGACGGGCTCCTACGAGCAGTACTTC
CDR3aa: CASSYFISGTGSYEQYF

j_gene: TRBJ1-2
d_gene: -
abundance: -
len: 13
v_gene: TRBV19
CDR3nt: TGTGCCAGTAGAAGTAACACAAACTATGGCTACACCTTC
CDR3aa: CASRSNTNYGYTF

j_gene: TRBJ2-5
d_gene: TRBD2
abundance: -
len: 14
v_gene: TRBV20-1
CDR3nt: TGCAGTGCTAACGACGGGAGGAAAATAGAGACCCAGTACTTC
CDR3aa: CSANDGRKIETQYF

j_gene: TRBJ2-3
d_gene: TRBD2
abundance: once
len: 19
v_gene: TRBV24-1
CDR3nt: TGTGCCACCAGTGGTTCTAGCGGGAGGGACCACCTTAGCACAGATACGCAGTATTTT
CDR3aa: CATSGSSGRDHLSTDTQYF

j_gene: TRBJ2-2
d_gene: TRBD2
abundance: few
len: 17
v_gene: TRBV20-1
CDR3nt: TGCAGTGCTAGCAGGACTAGCGGGAGCGGGTACACCGGGGAGCTGTTTTTT
CDR3aa: CSASRTSGSGYTGELFF

j_gene: TRBJ1-5
d_gene: -
abundance: -
len: 16
v_gene: TRBV6-1
CDR3nt: TGTGCCAGCAGCTCCCGCCGGGGAGATAGCAATCAGCCCCAGCATTTT
CDR3aa: CASSSRRGDSNQPQHF

j_gene: TRBJ2-5
d_gene: -
abundance: -
len: 14
v_gene: TRBV2
CDR3nt: TGTGCCAGCAATCCGAACAGGGTCCAAGAGACCCAGTACTTC
CDR3aa: CASNPNRVQETQYF

j_gene: TRBJ2-1
d_gene: TRBD2
abundance: -
len: 16
v_gene: TRBV11-3
CDR3nt: TGTGCCAGCAGCTTAGGGACTAGCCCTATCCACAATGAGCAGTTCTTC
CDR3aa: CASSLGTSPIHNEQFF

j_gene: TRBJ2-7
d_gene: TRBD2
abundance: medium-sized
len: 17
v_gene: TRBV20-1
CDR3nt: TGCAGTGCCAGGAGGGGACGGACTAGCGGGAGAGGGGCCGAGCAGTACTTC
CDR3aa: CSARRGRTSGRGAEQYF

j_gene: TRBJ2-1
d_gene: TRBD2
abundance: -
len: 16
v_gene: TRBV27
CDR3nt: TGTGCCAGCAGTTATGATAGGGGGCTAGCGGGAGGCGAACAGTTCTTC
CDR3aa: CASSYDRGLAGGEQFF

j_gene: TRBJ2-7
d_gene: -
abundance: -
len: 14
v_gene: TRBV11-2
CDR3nt: TGTGCCAGCAGCTTAGTAGTGCGGGCCCACGAGCAGTACTTC
CDR3aa: CASSLVVRAHEQYF

j_gene: TRBJ2-7
d_gene: TRBD2
abundance: -
len: 14
v_gene: TRBV10-3
CDR3nt: TGTGCCATCAGTGACGGGACTAGCGGGGTCGAGCAGTACTTC
CDR3aa: CAISDGTSGVEQYF

j_gene: TRBJ2-1
d_gene: -
abundance: -
len: 14
v_gene: TRBV19
CDR3nt: TGTGCCAGTAGTACAGGACTACCCTCCAATGAGCAGTTCTTC
CDR3aa: CASSTGLPSNEQFF

j_gene: TRBJ2-3
d_gene: -
abundance: few
len: 15
v_gene: TRBV7-9
CDR3nt: TGTGCCAGCAGCTTAGTCCTCAGGCGGGCGGATACGCAGTATTTT
CDR3aa: CASSLVLRRADTQYF

j_gene: TRBJ1-5
d_gene: -
abundance: -
len: 12
v_gene: TRBV30
CDR3nt: TGTGCCTGCGCCCAGGAGGATCAGCCCCAGCATTTT
CDR3aa: CACAQEDQPQHF

j_gene: TRBJ1-1
d_gene: -
abundance: -
len: 14
v_gene: TRBV7-9
CDR3nt: TGTGCCAGCAGCTTACGGACGGAAAACACTGAAGCTTTCTTT
CDR3aa: CASSLRTENTEAFF